The 5 T cell receptor beta chains reported below all come from one sample, sequenced in a study of radiation and T cells in renal cell carcinoma. Clones were read by immunoSEQ multiplex PCR, and TCRdb kept only the in-frame ones, dropping some. The sample consists of about 90,000 clones, roughly 82% of them appearing once. Stated time point: blood 4 weeks post-SBRT, at nephrectomy. The treatment: 15 Gy SBRT to primary tumor, nephrectomy 4 weeks later. Source: blood, taken from a patient whose treatment included radiotherapy and nephrectomy. Source of these receptors: a man between 60 and 75 years old with renal cell carcinoma.

The chain combines TRBV28 with TRBJ2-7, with 12 bases fitting TRBD2. This CDR3 region has 15 residues. Germline V gives CDR1 MDHEN, CDR2 SYDVKM. With V trimmed by 5 bases and J by 4 bases, 6 bases remained unmatched. The CDR3 sequence is CASSKSLAGGYEQYF. CDR3 coding DNA: TGTGCCAGCAGTAAATCACTAGCGGGAGGATACGAGCAGTACTTC.

The chain is built from TRBV10-3 and TRBJ2-2; D is unclear. The CDR3 extends over 11 amino acids. Germline lookup yields CDR1 ENHRY and CDR2 SYGVKD. The V and J ends lost 11 bases and 5 bases respectively, with 9 bases between them. CDR3 residues: CAAAGTGELFF. CDR3 nucleotide sequence: TGTGCCGCGGCCGGGACCGGGGAGCTGTTTTTT.

The chain combines TRBV7-2 with TRBJ1-4, with 11 bases lining up with TRBD1. The V gene end was trimmed by 4 bases and the J gene end by 5 bases; junction bases not matched to a gene: 12. Per germline, CDR1 SGHTA and CDR2 FQGNSA. The CDR3 length is 18 residues. Here the CDR3 reads CASSSQPGQGVFNEKLFF. CDR3 bases: TGTGCCAGCAGCTCCCAACCGGGACAGGGGGTATTCAATGAAAAACTGTTTTTT.

The chain is built from TRBV7-2 and TRBJ1-5; D gene unclear. CDR1 is SGHTA and CDR2 is FQGNSA in the germline V gene. Between the trimmed V and J ends, which lost 3 bases and 2 bases, there was a span of 5 bases. This CDR3 spans 13 amino acids. The CDR3 nucleotides read TGTGCCAGCAGCTTCGCCGGCAATCAGCCCCAGCATTTT. It specifies CASSFAGNQPQHF. Full variable domain (missing parts from reference TRBV7-2 and TRBJ1-5): GAGVSQSPSNKVTEKGKDVELRCDPISGHTALYWYRQSLGQGLEFLIYFQGNSAPDKSGLPSDRFSAERTGGSVSTLTIQRTQQEDSAVYLCASSFAGNQPQHFGDGTRLSIL.

The V and J genes are TRBV10-3 and TRBJ1-5; no firm D call. The CDR3 spans 14 residues. Germline V CDR1 and CDR2: ENHRY, SYGVKD. With 3 bases removed from V and 2 bases from J, the gap between germline ends came to 8 bases. CDR3 amino acids: CAISDPTRNQPQHF. The CDR3 DNA sequence: TGTGCCATCAGTGACCCTACCCGCAATCAGCCCCAGCATTTT.